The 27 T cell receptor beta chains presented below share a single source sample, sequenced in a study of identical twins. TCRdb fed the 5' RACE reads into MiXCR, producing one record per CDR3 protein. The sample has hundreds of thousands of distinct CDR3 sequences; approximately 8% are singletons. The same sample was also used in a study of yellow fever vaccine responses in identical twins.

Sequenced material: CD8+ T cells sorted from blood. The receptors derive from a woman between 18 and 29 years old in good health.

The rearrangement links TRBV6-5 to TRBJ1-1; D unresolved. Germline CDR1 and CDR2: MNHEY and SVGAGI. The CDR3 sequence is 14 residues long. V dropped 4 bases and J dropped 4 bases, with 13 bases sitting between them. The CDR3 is CASSLEGERTEAFF. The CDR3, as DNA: TGTGCCAGCAGTTTGGAGGGCGAGCGCACTGAAGCTTTCTTT.

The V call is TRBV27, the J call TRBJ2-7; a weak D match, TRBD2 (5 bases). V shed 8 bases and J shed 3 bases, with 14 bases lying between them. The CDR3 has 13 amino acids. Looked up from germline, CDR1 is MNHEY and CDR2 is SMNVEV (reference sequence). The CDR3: CASGPIGDYEQYF. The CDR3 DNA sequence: TGTGCCAGCGGGCCGATCGGGGACTACGAGCAGTACTTC.

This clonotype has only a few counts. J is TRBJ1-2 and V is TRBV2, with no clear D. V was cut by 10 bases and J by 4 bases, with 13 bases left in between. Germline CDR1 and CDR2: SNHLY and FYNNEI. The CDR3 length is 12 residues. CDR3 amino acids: CANPSGPYGYTF. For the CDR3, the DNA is TGTGCCAACCCCTCAGGACCCTATGGCTACACCTTC.

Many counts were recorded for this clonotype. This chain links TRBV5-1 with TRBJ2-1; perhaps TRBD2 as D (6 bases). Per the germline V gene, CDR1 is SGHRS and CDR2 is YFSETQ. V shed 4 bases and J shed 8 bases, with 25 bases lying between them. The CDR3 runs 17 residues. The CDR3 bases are TGCGCCAGCAGCCCGAGCCTTGAGGGGTTTACGGGGGATGAGCAGTTCTTC. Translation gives CASSPSLEGFTGDEQFF.

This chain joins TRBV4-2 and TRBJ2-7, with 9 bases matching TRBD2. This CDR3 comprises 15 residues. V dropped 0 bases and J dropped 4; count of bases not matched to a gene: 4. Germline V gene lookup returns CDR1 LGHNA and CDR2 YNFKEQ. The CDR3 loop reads CASSQESSGTYEQYF. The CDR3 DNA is TGTGCCAGCAGCCAAGAGTCTAGCGGGACTTACGAGCAGTACTTC.

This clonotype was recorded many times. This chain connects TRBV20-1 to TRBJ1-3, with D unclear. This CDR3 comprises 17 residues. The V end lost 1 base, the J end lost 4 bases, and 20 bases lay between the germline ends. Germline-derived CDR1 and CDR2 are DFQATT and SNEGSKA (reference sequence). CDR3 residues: CSARVVGSSDHGNTIYF. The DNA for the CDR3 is TGCAGTGCTAGAGTGGTCGGCTCGTCCGATCACGGAAACACCATATATTTT.

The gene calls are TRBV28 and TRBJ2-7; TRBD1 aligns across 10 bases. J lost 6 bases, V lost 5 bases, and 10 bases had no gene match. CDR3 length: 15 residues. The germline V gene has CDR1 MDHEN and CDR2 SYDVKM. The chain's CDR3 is CASSDFGTGVSEQYF. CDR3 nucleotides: TGTGCCAGCAGTGACTTTGGGACAGGGGTAAGCGAGCAGTACTTC.

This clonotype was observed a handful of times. The CDR3 region is CASSDTGANTGELFF. CDR3 DNA: TGTGCCAGCAGTGACACGGGAGCGAACACCGGGGAGCTGTTTTTT. This chain uses TRBV2 with TRBJ2-2, with a tentative D call TRBD2 (6 bases). CDR3 size: 15 residues. The germline V gene encodes CDR1 SNHLY and CDR2 FYNNEI. V dropped 3 bases and J dropped 0 bases, with 8 bases sitting between them. Looking up the rest from reference TRBV2 and TRBJ2-2 gives the full variable domain: EPEVTQTPSHQVTQMGQEVILRCVPISNHLYFYWYRQILGQKVEFLVSFYNNEISEKSEIFDDQFSVERPDGSNFTLKIRSTKLEDSAMYFCASSDTGANTGELFFGEGSRLTVL.

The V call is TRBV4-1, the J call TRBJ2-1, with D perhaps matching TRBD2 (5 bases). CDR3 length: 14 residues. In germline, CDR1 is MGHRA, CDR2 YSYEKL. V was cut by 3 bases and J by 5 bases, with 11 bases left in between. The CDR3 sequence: CASSHSDNNNEQFF. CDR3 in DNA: TGCGCCAGCAGCCATAGCGATAATAACAATGAGCAGTTCTTC.

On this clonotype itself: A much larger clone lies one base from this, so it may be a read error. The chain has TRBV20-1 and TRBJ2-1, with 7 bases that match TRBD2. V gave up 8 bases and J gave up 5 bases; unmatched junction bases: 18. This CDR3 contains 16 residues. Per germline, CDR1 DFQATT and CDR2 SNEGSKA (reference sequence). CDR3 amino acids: CSSPKPASGNNNEQFF. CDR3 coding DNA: TGCAGTTCGCCCAAGCCGGCTAGCGGAAACAACAATGAGCAGTTCTTC.

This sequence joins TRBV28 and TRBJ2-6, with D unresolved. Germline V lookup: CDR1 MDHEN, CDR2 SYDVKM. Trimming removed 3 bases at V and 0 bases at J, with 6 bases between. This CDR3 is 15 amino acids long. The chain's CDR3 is CASSFRLSGANVLTF. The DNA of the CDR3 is TGTGCCAGCAGTTTCCGTCTCTCTGGGGCCAACGTCCTGACTTTC.

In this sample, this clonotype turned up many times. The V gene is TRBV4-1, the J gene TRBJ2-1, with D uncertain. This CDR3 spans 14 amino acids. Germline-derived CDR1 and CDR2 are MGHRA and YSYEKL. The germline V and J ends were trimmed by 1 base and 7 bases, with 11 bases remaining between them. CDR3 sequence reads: CASSQGPLTNEQFF. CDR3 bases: TGCGCCAGCAGCCAAGGTCCCTTAACAAATGAGCAGTTCTTC.

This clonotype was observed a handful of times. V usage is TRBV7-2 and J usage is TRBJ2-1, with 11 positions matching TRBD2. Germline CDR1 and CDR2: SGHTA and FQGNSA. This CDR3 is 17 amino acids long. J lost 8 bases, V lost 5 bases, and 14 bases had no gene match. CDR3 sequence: CASSGLWASGGFDEQFF. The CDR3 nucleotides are TGTGCCAGCAGCGGACTGTGGGCTAGCGGGGGGTTCGATGAGCAGTTCTTC.

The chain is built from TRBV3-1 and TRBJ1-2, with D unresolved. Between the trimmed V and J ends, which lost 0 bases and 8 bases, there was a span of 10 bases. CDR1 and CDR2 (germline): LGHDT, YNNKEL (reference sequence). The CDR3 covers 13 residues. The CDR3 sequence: CASSQEFRAGYTF. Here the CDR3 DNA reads TGTGCCAGCAGCCAAGAGTTTAGGGCCGGCTACACCTTC.

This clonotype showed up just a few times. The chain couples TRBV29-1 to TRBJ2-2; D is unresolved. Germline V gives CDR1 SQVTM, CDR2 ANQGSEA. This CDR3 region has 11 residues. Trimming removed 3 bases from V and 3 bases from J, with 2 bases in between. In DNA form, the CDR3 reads TGCAGCGTTGAGGACACCGGGGAGCTGTTTTTT. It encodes CSVEDTGELFF.

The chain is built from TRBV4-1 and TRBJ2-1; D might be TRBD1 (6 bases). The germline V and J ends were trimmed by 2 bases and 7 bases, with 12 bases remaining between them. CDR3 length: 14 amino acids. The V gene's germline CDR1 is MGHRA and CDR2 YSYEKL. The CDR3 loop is CASSQHTGLNEQFF. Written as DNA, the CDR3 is TGCGCCAGCAGCCAACATACAGGGTTGAATGAGCAGTTCTTC.

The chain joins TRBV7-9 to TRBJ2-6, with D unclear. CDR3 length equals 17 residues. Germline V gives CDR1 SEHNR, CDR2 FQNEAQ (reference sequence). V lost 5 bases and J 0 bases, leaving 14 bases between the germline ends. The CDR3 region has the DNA TGTGCCAGCAGCCCCACCGACGGGTACTCTGGGGCCAACGTCCTGACTTTC. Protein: CASSPTDGYSGANVLTF.

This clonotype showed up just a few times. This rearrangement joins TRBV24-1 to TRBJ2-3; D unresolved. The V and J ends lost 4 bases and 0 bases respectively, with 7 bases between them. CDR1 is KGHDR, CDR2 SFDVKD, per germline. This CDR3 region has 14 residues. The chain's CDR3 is CATSESDSTDTQYF. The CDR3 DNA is TGTGCCACCAGTGAGTCCGACAGCACAGATACGCAGTATTTT.

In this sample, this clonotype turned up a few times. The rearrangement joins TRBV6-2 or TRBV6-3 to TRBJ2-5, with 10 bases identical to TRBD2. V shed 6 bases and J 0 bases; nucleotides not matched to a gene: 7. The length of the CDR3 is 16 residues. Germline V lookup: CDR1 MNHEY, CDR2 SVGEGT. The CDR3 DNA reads TGTGCCAGCAGAACTACCGGGACTAGCGACCAAGAGACCCAGTACTTC. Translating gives CASRTTGTSDQETQYF.

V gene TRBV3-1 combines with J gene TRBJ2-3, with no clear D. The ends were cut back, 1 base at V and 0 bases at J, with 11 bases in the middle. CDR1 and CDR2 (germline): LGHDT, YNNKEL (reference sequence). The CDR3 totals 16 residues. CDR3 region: CASSQVHASSTDTQYF. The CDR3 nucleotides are TGTGCCAGCAGCCAAGTACACGCGTCTAGCACAGATACGCAGTATTTT.

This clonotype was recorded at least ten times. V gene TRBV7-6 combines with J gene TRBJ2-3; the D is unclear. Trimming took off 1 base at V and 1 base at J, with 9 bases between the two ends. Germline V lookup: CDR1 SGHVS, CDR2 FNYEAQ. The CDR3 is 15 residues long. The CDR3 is CASSLGKGGTDTQYF. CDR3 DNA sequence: TGTGCCAGCAGCTTAGGGAAAGGAGGCACAGATACGCAGTATTTT.

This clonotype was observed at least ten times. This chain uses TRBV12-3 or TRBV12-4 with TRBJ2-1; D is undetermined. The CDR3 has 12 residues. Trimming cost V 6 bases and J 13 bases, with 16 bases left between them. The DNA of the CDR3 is TGTGCCAGCAGCCTCGTACTGGGCTATCAGTTCTTC. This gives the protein CASSLVLGYQFF.

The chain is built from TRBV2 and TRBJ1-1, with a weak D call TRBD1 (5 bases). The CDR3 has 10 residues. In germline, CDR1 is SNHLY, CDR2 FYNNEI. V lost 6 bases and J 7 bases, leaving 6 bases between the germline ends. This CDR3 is CASSDSEAFF. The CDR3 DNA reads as TGTGCCAGCAGCGACAGTGAAGCTTTCTTT.

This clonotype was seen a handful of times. The chain's CDR3 is CASSSRELFF. CDR3 DNA: TGTGCCAGCAGCTCGCGAGAGCTGTTTTTT. The chain is built from TRBV7-9 and TRBJ2-2, with D unresolved. V was shortened by 4 bases and J by 11 bases, with 5 bases between the two germline ends. The CDR3 runs 10 residues. The germline CDR1 and CDR2 sequences are SEHNR and FQNEAQ (reference sequence).

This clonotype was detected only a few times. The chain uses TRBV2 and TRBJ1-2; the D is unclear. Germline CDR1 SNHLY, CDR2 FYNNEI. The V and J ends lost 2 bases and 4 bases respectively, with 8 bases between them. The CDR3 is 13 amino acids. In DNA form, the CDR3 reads TGTGCCAGCAGTGAAAGGTCTGGCTATGGCTACACCTTC. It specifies CASSERSGYGYTF.

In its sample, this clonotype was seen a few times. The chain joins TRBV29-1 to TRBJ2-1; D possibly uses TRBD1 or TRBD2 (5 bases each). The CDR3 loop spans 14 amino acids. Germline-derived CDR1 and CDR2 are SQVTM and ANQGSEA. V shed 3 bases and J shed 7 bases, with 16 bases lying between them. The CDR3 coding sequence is TGCAGCGTTGATTGGGGGATACCGGAGAATGAGCAGTTCTTC. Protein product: CSVDWGIPENEQFF.

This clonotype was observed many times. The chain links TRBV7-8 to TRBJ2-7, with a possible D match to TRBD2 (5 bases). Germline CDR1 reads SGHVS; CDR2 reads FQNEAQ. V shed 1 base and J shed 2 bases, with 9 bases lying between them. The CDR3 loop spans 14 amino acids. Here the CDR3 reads CASSLDPSTYEQYV. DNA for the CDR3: TGTGCCAGCAGCTTAGACCCTAGCACCTACGAGCAGTACGTC.